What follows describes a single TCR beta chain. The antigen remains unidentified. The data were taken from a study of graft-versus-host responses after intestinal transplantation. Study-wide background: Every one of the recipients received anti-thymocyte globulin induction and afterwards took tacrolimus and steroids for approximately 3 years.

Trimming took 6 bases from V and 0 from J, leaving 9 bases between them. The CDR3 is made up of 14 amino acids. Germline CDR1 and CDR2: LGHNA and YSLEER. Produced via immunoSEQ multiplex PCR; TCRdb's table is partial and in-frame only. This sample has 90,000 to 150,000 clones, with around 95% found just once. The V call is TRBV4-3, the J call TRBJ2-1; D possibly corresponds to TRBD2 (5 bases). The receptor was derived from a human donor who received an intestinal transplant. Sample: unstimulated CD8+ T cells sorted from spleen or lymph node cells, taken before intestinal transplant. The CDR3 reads CASRPGDSYNEQFF. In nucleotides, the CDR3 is TGCGCCAGCAGGCCCGGGGACTCCTACAATGAGCAGTTCTTC.